These T cell receptor beta chains were read from a single sample in a study of shared clonotypes between healthy human individuals. TCRdb keeps only in-frame clones here, not all; method: immunoSEQ multiplex PCR. The sample lists roughly 2.4 million clones, about 94% occurring once. What was sequenced was naive CD4+ T cells sorted from blood. These TCRs come from a man aged 18 to 30 in good health. Both conserved end residues are part of each CDR3. The D gene is left open where the match is weak. Rows give clone size only sometimes, using once, few, many, or a class for an expanded clone.

J gene: TRBJ1-1; D gene: -; V gene: TRBV2; clone size: once; CDR3 protein: CASKVAAGNTEAFF; CDR3 DNA: TGTGCCAGCAAAGTGGCGGCAGGGAACACTGAAGCTTTCTTT
J gene: TRBJ2-7; D gene: TRBD2; V gene: TRBV5-1; clone size: -; CDR3 protein: CASSRSGKSSYEQYF; CDR3 DNA: TGCGCCAGCAGCCGTAGCGGGAAATCCTCCTACGAGCAGTACTTC
J gene: TRBJ2-7; D gene: -; V gene: TRBV11-2; clone size: once; CDR3 protein: CASSLSGIISYEQYF; CDR3 DNA: TGTGCCAGCAGCTTATCCGGGATAATCTCCTACGAGCAGTACTTC
J gene: TRBJ1-5; D gene: -; V gene: TRBV28; clone size: -; CDR3 protein: CASMEGNQPQHF; CDR3 DNA: TGTGCCAGCATGGAAGGCAATCAGCCCCAGCATTTT
J gene: TRBJ2-7; D gene: TRBD2; V gene: TRBV7-2; clone size: -; CDR3 protein: CASRFGSGSTYEQYF; CDR3 DNA: TGTGCCAGCAGGTTCGGTAGCGGGAGCACCTACGAGCAGTACTTC
J gene: TRBJ2-5; D gene: -; V gene: TRBV30; clone size: -; CDR3 protein: CAWVAHGLGLQETQYF; CDR3 DNA: TGTGCCTGGGTGGCCCACGGGTTGGGACTCCAAGAGACCCAGTACTTC
J gene: TRBJ1-1; D gene: TRBD1; V gene: TRBV15; clone size: -; CDR3 protein: CATRPRGLTEAFF; CDR3 DNA: TGTGCCACCAGGCCAAGGGGGCTGACTGAAGCTTTCTTT
J gene: TRBJ1-4; D gene: -; V gene: TRBV28; clone size: -; CDR3 protein: CASSILGYATNEKLFF; CDR3 DNA: TGTGCCAGCAGTATCCTGGGATATGCAACTAATGAAAAACTGTTTTTT
J gene: TRBJ2-5; D gene: -; V gene: TRBV6-5; clone size: -; CDR3 protein: CASTDSGVGLETQYF; CDR3 DNA: TGTGCCAGCACCGATTCCGGGGTCGGGTTGGAGACCCAGTACTTC
J gene: TRBJ1-5; D gene: -; V gene: TRBV2; clone size: once; CDR3 protein: CASTPGRDQPQHF; CDR3 DNA: TGTGCCAGCACGCCGGGAAGGGATCAGCCCCAGCATTTT
J gene: TRBJ2-7; D gene: -; V gene: TRBV6-5; clone size: -; CDR3 protein: CASSPAGRLGQYF; CDR3 DNA: TGTGCCAGCAGTCCCGCCGGGAGACTGGGGCAGTACTTC
J gene: TRBJ2-1; D gene: -; V gene: TRBV29-1; clone size: -; CDR3 protein: CSVGRSYNEQFF; CDR3 DNA: TGCAGCGTTGGAAGGTCCTACAATGAGCAGTTCTTC
J gene: TRBJ2-1; D gene: -; V gene: TRBV5-4; clone size: -; CDR3 protein: CASSATLNEQFF; CDR3 DNA: TGTGCCAGCAGCGCCACTTTGAATGAGCAGTTCTTC
J gene: TRBJ2-5; D gene: -; V gene: TRBV2; clone size: -; CDR3 protein: CASRGPWQGIQETQYF; CDR3 DNA: TGTGCCAGCAGGGGCCCGTGGCAGGGGATCCAAGAGACCCAGTACTTC
J gene: TRBJ1-2; D gene: TRBD1; V gene: TRBV6-5; clone size: -; CDR3 protein: CASSLGQGTFYGYTF; CDR3 DNA: TGTGCCAGCAGCTTGGGACAGGGAACCTTCTATGGCTACACCTTC
J gene: TRBJ2-1; D gene: TRBD2; V gene: TRBV6-5; clone size: -; CDR3 protein: CASSYGGSSYNEQFF; CDR3 DNA: TGTGCCAGCAGTTACGGCGGGAGTTCCTACAATGAGCAGTTCTTC
J gene: TRBJ2-7; D gene: -; V gene: TRBV30; clone size: -; CDR3 protein: CAWRKRVCEQYF; CDR3 DNA: TGTGCCTGGAGGAAAAGGGTCTGCGAGCAGTACTTC
J gene: TRBJ1-1; D gene: -; V gene: TRBV2; clone size: -; CDR3 protein: CASMMGQGTEAFF; CDR3 DNA: TGTGCCAGCATGATGGGGCAGGGGACTGAAGCTTTCTTT
J gene: TRBJ2-5; D gene: -; V gene: TRBV2; clone size: -; CDR3 protein: CASSVQTQYF; CDR3 DNA: TGTGCCAGCAGTGTGCAGACCCAGTACTTC
J gene: TRBJ2-3; D gene: -; V gene: TRBV7-2; clone size: -; CDR3 protein: CASSSRAGQLTDTQYF; CDR3 DNA: TGTGCCAGCAGCTCTAGAGCGGGCCAGCTCACAGATACGCAGTATTTT
J gene: TRBJ2-3; D gene: TRBD2; V gene: TRBV6-4; clone size: -; CDR3 protein: CASSALYGGADTQYF; CDR3 DNA: TGTGCCAGCAGTGCTCTCTACGGGGGGGCAGATACGCAGTATTTT
J gene: TRBJ2-5; D gene: TRBD1; V gene: TRBV7-2; clone size: once; CDR3 protein: CASSLDRGEETQYF; CDR3 DNA: TGTGCCAGCAGCTTAGACAGGGGCGAAGAGACCCAGTACTTC
J gene: TRBJ2-1; D gene: TRBD2; V gene: TRBV30; clone size: -; CDR3 protein: CAWSVALAGGEQFF; CDR3 DNA: TGTGCCTGGAGTGTTGCCCTAGCGGGGGGCGAGCAGTTCTTC
J gene: TRBJ2-1; D gene: -; V gene: TRBV4-3; clone size: -; CDR3 protein: CASSQDPTRTGEQFF; CDR3 DNA: TGCGCCAGCAGCCAAGATCCCACCCGTACTGGTGAGCAGTTCTTC
J gene: TRBJ2-5; D gene: TRBD2; V gene: TRBV30; clone size: once; CDR3 protein: CAWSKGEPGGETQYF; CDR3 DNA: TGTGCCTGGAGTAAGGGGGAACCGGGAGGGGAGACCCAGTACTTC
J gene: TRBJ2-3; D gene: TRBD1; V gene: TRBV10-1; clone size: -; CDR3 protein: CASSYRGPTDTQYF; CDR3 DNA: TGCGCCAGCAGTTATAGGGGGCCGACAGATACGCAGTATTTT